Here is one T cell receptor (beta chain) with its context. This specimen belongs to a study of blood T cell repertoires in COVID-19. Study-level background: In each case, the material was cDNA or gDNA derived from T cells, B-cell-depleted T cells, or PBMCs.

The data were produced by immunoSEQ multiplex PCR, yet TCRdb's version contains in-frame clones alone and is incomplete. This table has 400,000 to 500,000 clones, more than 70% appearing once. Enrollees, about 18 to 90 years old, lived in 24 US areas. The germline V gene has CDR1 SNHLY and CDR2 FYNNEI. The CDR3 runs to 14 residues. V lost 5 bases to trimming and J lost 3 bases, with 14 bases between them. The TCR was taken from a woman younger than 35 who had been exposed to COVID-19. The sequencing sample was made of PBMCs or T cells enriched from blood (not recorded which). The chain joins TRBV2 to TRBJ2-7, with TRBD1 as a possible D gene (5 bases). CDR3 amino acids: CASSHGDSLYEQYF. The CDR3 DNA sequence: TGTGCCAGCAGTCATGGAGACAGCCTCTACGAGCAGTACTTC.